These 22 T cell receptor beta chains were sequenced from one sample in a study of Ad26.COV2.S vaccination and SARS-CoV-2 variants. Noted treatment: 19 received Ad26.COV2.S at low or high dose, single or two shots; a few received placebo; per-sample allocation not given. Collection of the samples took place on day 63 after the first injection of vaccine or placebo. Using immunoSEQ multiplex PCR, the repertoire was profiled, and TCRdb retains in-frame clones only, with some absent. The sample yields about 220,000 clones, roughly 88% seen once. The material sequenced was peripheral blood, taken in a trial of Ad26.COV2.S vaccine versus placebo. The receptors here all came from a person between 18 and 65 years old who received the Ad26.COV2.S COVID-19 vaccine or a placebo.

This clone was counted only a few times. The chain carries TRBV19 and TRBJ1-2; the match to TRBD1 covers 9 bases. This CDR3 has 13 residues. CDR1 and CDR2 from the germline V gene are LNHDA and SQIVND (reference sequence). The V and J ends lost 10 bases and 2 bases, in that order; junction bases with no gene match: 5. The CDR3 sequence is CANDGQGNYGYTF. CDR3 bases: TGTGCCAATGACGGACAGGGGAACTATGGCTACACCTTC.

The chain carries TRBV29-1 and TRBJ2-7; TRBD1 agrees at 9 bases. This CDR3 is built from 12 residues. Germline CDR1 SQVTM, CDR2 ANQGSEA. Unmatched junction bases numbered 3, after V lost 3 bases and J lost 6 bases. The CDR3 coding sequence is TGCAGCGTTGAGGACAGGGGCTTCGAGCAGTACTTC. Protein product: CSVEDRGFEQYF.

The V and J genes are TRBV15 and TRBJ2-3, with 10 bases fitting TRBD2. The ends lost 2 bases at V and 1 base at J; junction bases unmatched: 6. This CDR3 comprises 17 residues. Germline V gene lookup returns CDR1 LNHNV and CDR2 YYDKDF (reference sequence). The DNA for the CDR3 is TGTGCCACCAGCAGACGATCCGGGACTAGCGGCACAGATACGCAGTATTTT. Translated, it gives CATSRRSGTSGTDTQYF.

This CDR3 reads CASSLGVQDTQYF. The CDR3 DNA sequence: TGTGCCAGCAGCCTGGGGGTCCAAGATACGCAGTATTTT. The rearrangement uses TRBV7-3 and TRBJ2-3; D may be TRBD1 or TRBD2 (5 bases each). Trimming removed 5 bases from V and 5 bases from J, with 11 bases in between. The CDR3 is 13 residues long. Germline-derived CDR1 and CDR2 are SGHTA and FQGTGA.

This clone was counted between two and nine times. This sequence joins TRBV9 and TRBJ2-6; the match to TRBD1 covers 7 bases. The germline CDR1 and CDR2 sequences are SGDLS and YYNGEE. V shed 3 bases and J 4 bases; nucleotides not matched to a gene: 4. This CDR3 has 15 amino acids. CDR3 DNA: TGTGCCAGCAGCGGTACAGGGGTCGGGGCCAACGTCCTGACTTTC. Its protein is CASSGTGVGANVLTF.

This clone occurred many times. The chain employs TRBV6-2 or TRBV6-3 and TRBJ2-1; maybe TRBD2 (6 bases). V was trimmed by 3 bases and J by 6 bases, leaving 15 bases between them. This CDR3 is 15 amino acids long. CDR1 is MNHEY, CDR2 SVGEGT, per germline. Here the CDR3 reads CASSYSAEGSNEQFF. The CDR3 nucleotides are TGTGCCAGCAGTTATAGCGCGGAGGGCTCCAATGAGCAGTTCTTC.

This chain uses TRBV11-2 with TRBJ2-1; TRBD2 aligns across 7 bases. The CDR3 covers 15 residues. The germline V gene has CDR1 SGHAT and CDR2 FQNNGV. V lost 6 bases to trimming and J lost 7 bases; unmatched junction nucleotides: 12. Written as DNA, the CDR3 is TGTGCCAGCAGGAGAGGACTAGGGGCCCTTAATGAGCAGTTCTTC. Residues: CASRRGLGALNEQFF.

The rearrangement links TRBV19 to TRBJ2-1; 8 bases align to TRBD2. Germline loops: CDR1 LNHDA, CDR2 SQIVND (reference sequence). The J segment lost 1 base and the V segment lost 6 bases, leaving 5 bases of the junction unmatched. CDR3 length equals 15 residues. As DNA, the CDR3 is TGTGCCAGTAGCCGCGGGGGGCCGTCCTACAATGAGCAGTTCTTC. Translated: CASSRGGPSYNEQFF.

V gene TRBV30 combines with J gene TRBJ2-3; 11 positions agree with TRBD1. The CDR3 has 17 residues. Germline CDR1 GTSNPN, CDR2 SVGIG (reference sequence). V gave up 2 bases and J gave up 6 bases; unmatched junction bases: 13. The CDR3 loop is CAWSPARTGGILDTQYF. The CDR3 DNA follows: TGTGCCTGGAGTCCCGCGCGGACAGGGGGCATTTTGGATACGCAGTATTTT. The full variable domain, completed using reference TRBV30 and TRBJ2-3, is SQTIHQWPATLVQPVGSPLSLECTVEGTSNPNLYWYRQAAGRGLQLLFYSVGIGQISSEVPQNLSASRPQDRQFILSSKKLLLSDSGFYLCAWSPARTGGILDTQYFGPGTRLTVL.

The rearrangement links TRBV6-5 to TRBJ1-2; no reliable D call. Germline values: CDR1 MNHEY, CDR2 SVGAGI. This CDR3 spans 14 amino acids. V was shortened by 0 bases and J by 4 bases, with 9 bases between the two germline ends. The CDR3 nucleotides are TGTGCCAGCAGTTACTCGAGCGGGTCCTATGGCTACACCTTC. Encoded protein: CASSYSSGSYGYTF.

V and J are TRBV6-4 and TRBJ1-2, with 7 bases identical to TRBD1. In germline, CDR1 is MRHNA, CDR2 SNTAGT. V dropped 3 bases and J dropped 7; count of bases not matched to a gene: 5. The CDR3 is 13 amino acids. The CDR3 spells CASSDVAGGGYTF. The CDR3 nucleotides are TGTGCCAGCAGTGATGTGGCAGGGGGTGGCTACACCTTC.

This clone was counted a single time. V gene TRBV7-9 combines with J gene TRBJ1-1, with 9 nucleotides matching TRBD1. J was trimmed by 1 base and V by 1 base; bases with no gene match: 4. Germline loops: CDR1 SEHNR, CDR2 FQNEAQ (reference sequence). There are 16 residues in the CDR3. In DNA form, the CDR3 reads TGTGCCAGCAGCTTAGTACAGGGGGCTACGAACACTGAAGCTTTCTTT. Its translation is CASSLVQGATNTEAFF.

This clone was found once. The rearrangement joins TRBV19 to TRBJ2-7; TRBD1 aligns across 7 bases. V shed 4 bases, J shed 1 base, and the junction held 4 bases outside the gene matches. Germline values: CDR1 LNHDA, CDR2 SQIVND (reference sequence). The CDR3 consists of 14 residues. CDR3 loop: CASSTGTESYEQYF. As DNA, the CDR3 is TGTGCCAGTAGTACCGGGACAGAGTCCTACGAGCAGTACTTC.

The genes are TRBV19 and TRBJ1-1, with D tentatively TRBD1 (6 bases). The CDR3 extends over 14 amino acids. Germline V gene lookup returns CDR1 LNHDA and CDR2 SQIVND (reference sequence). V shed 7 bases and J shed 5 bases, with 17 bases lying between them. CDR3 protein: CASMERGQATEAFF. As DNA, the CDR3 is TGTGCCAGTATGGAACGGGGGCAGGCGACTGAAGCTTTCTTT.

CDR3 region: CASTRLTSATTYEQYF. The CDR3 DNA reads as TGTGCCAGCACCCGATTGACTAGCGCCACTACGTACGAGCAGTACTTC. The V and J genes are TRBV27 and TRBJ2-7, with 8 bases matching TRBD2. Germline V gene data show CDR1 as MNHEY and CDR2 as SMNVEV (reference sequence). The V segment lost 7 bases and the J segment 4 bases; nucleotides outside the gene matches: 15. This CDR3 has 16 amino acids.

This rearrangement joins TRBV12-3 or TRBV12-4 to TRBJ1-2, with D possibly matching TRBD1 (5 bases). Deletions cut 7 bases from V and 2 bases from J, with 11 bases between. This CDR3 is built from 13 residues. The CDR3 loop is CASTGTRNYGYTF. CDR3 coding DNA: TGTGCCAGCACAGGGACCCGCAACTATGGCTACACCTTC.

V and J are TRBV19 and TRBJ2-3; 8 nucleotides align to TRBD1. Per germline, CDR1 LNHDA and CDR2 SQIVND (reference sequence). This CDR3 region has 16 residues. The V gene end was trimmed by 6 bases and the J gene end by 1 base; junction bases not matched to a gene: 9. The DNA for the CDR3 is TGTGCCAGTAGACGGCATGGGGGACAGGGCACAGATACGCAGTATTTT. This gives the protein CASRRHGGQGTDTQYF.

This chain joins TRBV29-1 and TRBJ1-1; the D gene is possibly TRBD1 (5 bases). V dropped 3 bases and J dropped 6 bases, with 8 bases sitting between them. Germline V gene data show CDR1 as SQVTM and CDR2 as ANQGSEA. The CDR3 extends over 11 amino acids. CDR3 nucleotide sequence: TGCAGCGTTGACTGGGGCGCTGAAGCTTTCTTT. Translating gives CSVDWGAEAFF.

This rearrangement joins TRBV28 to TRBJ2-1, with 9 bases fitting TRBD2. Trimming cost V 7 bases and J 8 bases; bases outside gene matches: 6. CDR3 length equals 13 residues. Germline V CDR1 and CDR2: MDHEN, SYDVKM. CDR3 sequence (DNA): TGTGCCAGCAAGGGAGCGGGAGGTTATGAGCAGTTCTTC. Its translation: CASKGAGGYEQFF.

The genes are TRBV7-2 and TRBJ2-1; 9 bases match TRBD2. The germline V gene encodes CDR1 SGHTA and CDR2 FQGNSA. Trimming removed 3 bases from V and 0 bases from J; junction bases left unmatched: 12. This CDR3 region has 19 residues. This CDR3 reads CASSLRGGGASRSYNEQFF. The CDR3, as DNA: TGTGCCAGCAGCTTGCGGGGCGGGGGGGCCAGTCGCTCCTACAATGAGCAGTTCTTC.

The rearrangement links TRBV4-3 to TRBJ1-2, with 7 bases identical to TRBD1. With V trimmed by 4 bases and J by 2 bases, 10 bases remained unmatched. Germline CDR1 is LGHNA and CDR2 is YSLEER. The CDR3 consists of 16 residues. The CDR3 coding sequence is TGCGCCAGCAGCCGAACCGGGACAGCCTTCAACTATGGCTACACCTTC. This codes for CASSRTGTAFNYGYTF.

The chain combines TRBV20-1 with TRBJ1-1; no clear D. The CDR3 is 11 residues long. With 0 bases removed from V and 6 bases from J, the gap between germline ends came to 5 bases. Germline CDR1 reads DFQATT; CDR2 reads SNEGSKA (reference sequence). CDR3 sequence (DNA): TGCAGTGCTAGAGATGTGGCTGAAGCTTTCTTT. Translated: CSARDVAEAFF.